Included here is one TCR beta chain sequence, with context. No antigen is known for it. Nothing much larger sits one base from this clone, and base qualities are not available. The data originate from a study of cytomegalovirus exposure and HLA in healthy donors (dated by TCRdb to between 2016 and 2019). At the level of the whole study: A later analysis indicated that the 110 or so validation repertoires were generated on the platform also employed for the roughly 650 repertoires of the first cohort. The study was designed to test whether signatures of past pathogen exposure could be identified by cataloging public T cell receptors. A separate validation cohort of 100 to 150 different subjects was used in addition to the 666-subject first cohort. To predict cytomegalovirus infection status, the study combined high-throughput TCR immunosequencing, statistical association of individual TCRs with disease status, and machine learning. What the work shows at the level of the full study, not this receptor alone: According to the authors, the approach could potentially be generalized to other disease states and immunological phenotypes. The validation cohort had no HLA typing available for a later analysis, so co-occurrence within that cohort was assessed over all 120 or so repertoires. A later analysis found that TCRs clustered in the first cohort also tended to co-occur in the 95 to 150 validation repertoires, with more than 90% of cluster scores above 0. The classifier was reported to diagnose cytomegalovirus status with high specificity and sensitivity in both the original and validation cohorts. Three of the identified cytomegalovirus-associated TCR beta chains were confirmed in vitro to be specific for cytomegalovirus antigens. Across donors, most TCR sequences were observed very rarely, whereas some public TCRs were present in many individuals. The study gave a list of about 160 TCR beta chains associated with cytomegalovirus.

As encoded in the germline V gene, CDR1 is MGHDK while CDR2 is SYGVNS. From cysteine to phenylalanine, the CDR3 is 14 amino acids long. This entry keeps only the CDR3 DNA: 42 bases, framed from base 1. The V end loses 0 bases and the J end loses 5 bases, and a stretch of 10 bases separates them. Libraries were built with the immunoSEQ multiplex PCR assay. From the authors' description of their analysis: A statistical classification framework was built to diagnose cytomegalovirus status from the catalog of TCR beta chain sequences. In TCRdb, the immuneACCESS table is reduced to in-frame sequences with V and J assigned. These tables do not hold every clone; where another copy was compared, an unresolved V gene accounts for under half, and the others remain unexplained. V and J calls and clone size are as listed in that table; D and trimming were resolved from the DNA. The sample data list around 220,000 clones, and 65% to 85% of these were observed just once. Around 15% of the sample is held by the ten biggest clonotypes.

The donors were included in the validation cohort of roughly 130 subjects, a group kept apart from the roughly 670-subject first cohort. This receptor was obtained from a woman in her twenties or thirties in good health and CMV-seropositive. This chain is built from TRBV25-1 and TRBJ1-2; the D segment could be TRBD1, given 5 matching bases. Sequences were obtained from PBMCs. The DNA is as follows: TGTGCCAGCAGTGAATATAACAGGATGTATGGCTACACCTTC. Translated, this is CASSEYNRMYGYTF.